These 32 T cell receptor beta chains came from one sample sequenced in a study of cytomegalovirus exposure and HLA in healthy donors. 60 Vbeta and 13 Jbeta primers were used in PCR. The method was immunoSEQ multiplex PCR; TCRdb's version includes in-frame clones alone and lacks a portion of them. The sample records 150,000 or so clones, 65% to 75% being singletons. The sample taken for sequencing was PBMCs. The receptors here all came from a human donor in good health.

The chain joins TRBV4-1 to TRBJ1-2, with D tentatively TRBD1 (5 bases). This CDR3 region has 16 residues. Germline assignment: CDR1 MGHRA and CDR2 YSYEKL. V was cut by 3 bases and J by 2 bases, with 16 bases left in between. CDR3 loop: CASSQPGRGDNYGYTF. In DNA, the CDR3 is TGCGCCAGCAGCCAGCCAGGGAGGGGCGACAACTATGGCTACACCTTC.

This clone was counted only a few times. The rearrangement uses TRBV11-1 and TRBJ1-1; maybe TRBD1 (6 bases). The CDR3 has 14 amino acids. Trimming removed 6 bases from V and 1 base from J, with 12 bases in between. Germline V gene sequence: CDR1 SGHAT, CDR2 FQDESV (reference sequence). The CDR3 here is CASSQDRSNTEAFF. CDR3 nucleotides: TGTGCCAGCAGTCAAGACAGGTCGAACACTGAAGCTTTCTTT.

CDR3 protein: CASSQARGAGPQQYF. CDR3 DNA sequence: TGCGCCAGCAGCCAAGCCAGGGGGGCGGGTCCTCAGCAGTACTTC. J is TRBJ2-7 and V is TRBV4-3; possible D gene TRBD1, 7 bases. Germline loops: CDR1 LGHNA, CDR2 YSLEER. CDR3 length: 15 amino acids. V was cut by 1 base and J by 8 bases, with 18 bases left in between.

The V call is TRBV29-1, the J call TRBJ1-2; D remains ambiguous. Trimming cost V 6 bases and J 2 bases, with 13 bases left between them. CDR3 length: 13 amino acids. CDR1 and CDR2 from the germline V gene are SQVTM and ANQGSEA. The CDR3 reads CSVTVRGNYGYTF. CDR3 nucleotides: TGCAGCGTCACGGTCCGGGGAAACTATGGCTACACCTTC.

V and J are TRBV7-3 and TRBJ2-3, with 12 bases identical to TRBD2. V gave up 4 bases and J gave up 6 bases; unmatched junction bases: 8. Germline assignment: CDR1 SGHTA and CDR2 FQGTGA. CDR3 length: 16 amino acids. The CDR3 region is CASSSTSGGGGDTQYF. DNA for the CDR3: TGTGCCAGCAGCTCGACTAGCGGGGGAGGGGGTGATACGCAGTATTTT.

The sample holds a few counts of this clone. The V and J genes are TRBV18 and TRBJ1-5, with 7 bases lining up with TRBD1. The CDR3 extends over 13 amino acids. The V and J ends lost 8 bases and 3 bases, in that order; junction bases with no gene match: 4. Germline V gene lookup returns CDR1 KGHSH and CDR2 LQKENI. Here the CDR3 reads CASRTGDNQPQHF. The CDR3 DNA follows: TGTGCCAGCCGAACAGGGGACAATCAGCCCCAGCATTTT.

V usage is TRBV29-1 and J usage is TRBJ2-3; 7 nucleotides line up with TRBD1. This CDR3 is 15 amino acids long. V was clipped by 3 bases and J by 1 base; unmatched bases: 7. Germline CDR1 SQVTM, CDR2 ANQGSEA. CDR3 sequence (DNA): TGCAGCGTTGATCCCACCGGGACAGGCACAGATACGCAGTATTTT. It yields the protein CSVDPTGTGTDTQYF.

V usage is TRBV10-3 and J usage is TRBJ2-1; the match to TRBD2 covers 12 bases. The CDR3 runs to 16 residues. CDR1 is ENHRY and CDR2 is SYGVKD in the germline V gene. V dropped 3 bases and J dropped 5; count of bases not matched to a gene: 5. CDR3 loop: CAISDPGLAGNNEQFF. The CDR3 DNA follows: TGTGCCATCAGTGACCCCGGACTAGCGGGAAACAATGAGCAGTTCTTC.

This sequence joins TRBV7-2 and TRBJ2-3; a possible D gene is TRBD1 (5 bases). V was clipped by 6 bases and J by 2 bases, with 15 bases between them. This CDR3 comprises 15 residues. Per germline, CDR1 SGHTA and CDR2 FQGNSA. For the CDR3, the DNA is TGTGCCAGCAGTAAAAATAGGGGTCTCACAGATACGCAGTATTTT. It translates to CASSKNRGLTDTQYF.

As DNA, the CDR3 is TGTGCCAGTAGAGACAGGTCCCCCTCCACAGATACGCAGTATTTT. It codes for CASRDRSPSTDTQYF. The chain has TRBV19 and TRBJ2-3; the D gene is possibly TRBD1 (6 bases). Germline V gives CDR1 LNHDA, CDR2 SQIVND (reference sequence). Trimming removed 6 bases from V and 2 bases from J, with 15 bases in between. The CDR3 extends over 15 amino acids. Based on the CDR3 plus reference TRBV19 and TRBJ2-3, the full variable domain is DGGITQSPKYLFRKEGQNVTLSCEQNLNHDAMYWYRQDPGQGLRLIYYSQIVNDFQKGDIAEGYSVSREKKESFPLTVTSAQKNPTAFYLCASRDRSPSTDTQYFGPGTRLTVL.

The chain couples TRBV5-1 to TRBJ1-2; unclear D gene. The germline CDR1 and CDR2 sequences are SGHRS and YFSETQ. The CDR3 has 14 residues. V lost 0 bases to trimming and J lost 7 bases, with 13 bases between them. CDR3 amino acids: CASSLEAGRPGYTF. The CDR3 bases are TGCGCCAGCAGCTTGGAGGCGGGGAGACCTGGCTACACCTTC.

This chain joins TRBV19 and TRBJ2-7; possible D gene TRBD2, 6 bases. Trimming removed 3 bases from V and 3 bases from J, with 12 bases in between. There are 14 residues in the CDR3. Looked up from germline, CDR1 is LNHDA and CDR2 is SQIVND (reference sequence). CDR3 loop: CASSIGGVGYEQYF. In DNA, the CDR3 is TGTGCCAGTAGTATTGGAGGGGTAGGCTACGAGCAGTACTTC.

This rearrangement joins TRBV5-1 to TRBJ2-5; TRBD1 agrees at 10 bases. The end of the DNA is better explained by TRBJ2-7, so the J call may be wrong. The germline gives CDR1 SGHRS, CDR2 YFSETQ. CDR3 size: 13 residues. The CDR3 region has the DNA TGCGCCACCCCGGGACAGGGGTTGTTCGAGCAGTACTTC. The encoded protein is CATPGQGLFEQYF.

The chain is built from TRBV6-1 and TRBJ1-5, with D possibly being TRBD1 (6 bases). This CDR3 contains 16 residues. Trimming cost V 4 bases and J 6 bases, with 19 bases left between them. CDR1 and CDR2 (germline): MNHNS, SASEGT. The CDR3 here is CASSGGAAGAVQPQHF. The CDR3 DNA reads TGTGCCAGCAGTGGAGGGGCCGCAGGGGCGGTTCAGCCCCAGCATTTT.

V and J are TRBV18 and TRBJ1-2, with TRBD1 identical over 8 bases. This CDR3 is built from 13 residues. V trimming: 3 bases; J trimming: 8 bases; junction bases outside the gene matches: 5. Germline lookup yields CDR1 KGHSH and CDR2 LQKENI. As DNA, the CDR3 is TGTGCCAGCTCACCCTCGGACAGGGAGGGCTACACCTTC. Its protein product is CASSPSDREGYTF.

This rearrangement joins TRBV15 to TRBJ1-2, with D unclear. The CDR3 contains 13 residues. V lost 0 bases, J lost 3 bases, and 5 bases lay in between. The germline V gene encodes CDR1 LNHNV and CDR2 YYDKDF (reference sequence). The CDR3 coding sequence is TGTGCCACCAGCAGAGACAGTGACTATGGCTACACCTTC. Translation gives CATSRDSDYGYTF.

The chain carries TRBV21-1 and TRBJ1-6. TRBV21-1 is assigned pseudogene status. CDR3 size: 16 residues. CDR3 sequence (DNA): TGTGCCAGCATCGACCGGGAAGAGGCCTATAATTCACCCCTCCACTTT. Protein sequence: CASIDREEAYNSPLHF.

A few counts support this clone. V and J are TRBV7-2 and TRBJ2-1, with 8 bases aligning to TRBD2. The CDR3 is made up of 16 amino acids. V was clipped by 2 bases and J by 5 bases; unmatched bases: 8. The germline gives CDR1 SGHTA, CDR2 FQGNSA. The CDR3 nucleotides read TGTGCCAGCAGCTTAATAGGAGCGGGGGCTGACAATGAGCAGTTCTTC. As protein: CASSLIGAGADNEQFF.

The chain carries TRBV19 and TRBJ2-3; D is unresolved. Germline values: CDR1 LNHDA, CDR2 SQIVND (reference sequence). Trimming shortened V by 3 bases and J by 2 bases, and 6 bases separated the two germline ends. The CDR3 has 13 residues. CDR3 sequence reads: CASSIGFTDTQYF. The CDR3 DNA is TGTGCCAGTAGTATCGGTTTCACAGATACGCAGTATTTT.

The J gene is TRBJ2-5, the V gene TRBV5-1; 12 bases agree with TRBD2. This CDR3 is 15 amino acids long. V lost 6 bases to trimming and J lost 1 base; unmatched junction nucleotides: 4. Germline V gene sequence: CDR1 SGHRS, CDR2 YFSETQ. In nucleotides, the CDR3 is TGCGCCAGCAAACCGACTAGCGGGGGCCAAGAGACCCAGTACTTC. This encodes CASKPTSGGQETQYF.

This chain links TRBV7-2 with TRBJ2-7, with 11 positions matching TRBD1. The germline V gene has CDR1 SGHTA and CDR2 FQGNSA. CDR3 length: 16 amino acids. Trimming took 1 base from V and 3 from J; bases not matched to a gene: 5. The CDR3 sequence: CASSLVVGTGGYEQYF. For the CDR3, the DNA is TGTGCCAGCAGCTTAGTGGTAGGGACAGGGGGCTACGAGCAGTACTTC.

The chain carries TRBV29-1 and TRBJ1-2, with D unclear. The CDR3 sequence is 15 residues long. Trimming removed 1 base at V and 2 bases at J, with 14 bases between. The germline V gene has CDR1 SQVTM and CDR2 ANQGSEA. CDR3 amino acids: CSVEVTATPNYGYTF. In nucleotides, the CDR3 is TGCAGCGTTGAAGTCACTGCTACGCCGAACTATGGCTACACCTTC.

V is TRBV29-1 and J is TRBJ2-3, with D perhaps matching TRBD1 (7 bases). Germline assignment: CDR1 SQVTM and CDR2 ANQGSEA. The CDR3 sequence is 14 residues long. Trimming removed 6 bases from V and 2 bases from J, with 15 bases in between. The CDR3 bases are TGCAGCGTCTCTGCGGGACAGTACACAGATACGCAGTATTTT. Its translation is CSVSAGQYTDTQYF.

This clone was seen a few times. A junction boundary mismatches the germline segment, possibly from a read error. The chain employs TRBV7-9 and TRBJ2-7; 9 nucleotides line up with TRBD1. The germline V gene encodes CDR1 SEHNR and CDR2 FQNEAQ (reference sequence). CDR3 size: 16 residues. CDR3: CSSSLVATGGSYEQYF. DNA for the CDR3: TGTTCCAGCAGCTTAGTAGCGACAGGGGGCTCCTACGAGCAGTACTTC.

The rearrangement links TRBV10-3 to TRBJ2-5; D may be TRBD1 (6 bases). The CDR3 covers 14 residues. Germline V lookup: CDR1 ENHRY, CDR2 SYGVKD. With 4 bases removed from V and 4 bases from J, the gap between germline ends came to 13 bases. CDR3 residues: CAISAHQGGETQYF. CDR3 DNA sequence: TGTGCCATCAGTGCCCATCAAGGGGGAGAGACCCAGTACTTC.

This chain uses TRBV29-1 with TRBJ1-2; unclear D gene. The germline V and J ends were trimmed by 4 bases and 1 base, with 16 bases remaining between them. The germline V gene encodes CDR1 SQVTM and CDR2 ANQGSEA. CDR3 length: 15 residues. The CDR3 spells CSVGPQTSFNYGYTF. CDR3 nucleotide sequence: TGCAGCGTTGGCCCGCAGACTAGTTTTAACTATGGCTACACCTTC.

The rearrangement links TRBV7-2 to TRBJ2-1; 16 positions match TRBD2. V lost 5 bases, J lost 10 bases, and 5 bases stayed unmatched. Looked up from germline, CDR1 is SGHTA and CDR2 is FQGNSA. The CDR3 is made up of 15 amino acids. The CDR3 sequence: CASSPGLAGGEEQFF. For the CDR3, the DNA is TGTGCCAGCAGCCCGGGACTAGCGGGGGGGGAGGAGCAGTTCTTC.

DNA of the CDR3: TGTGCCAGCAGCGCTACCCCCGGGACAGCCAGTTACCCTCACGAGCAGTACTTC. Encoded protein: CASSATPGTASYPHEQYF. The rearrangement joins TRBV9 to TRBJ2-7, with 7 bases identical to TRBD1. Germline-derived CDR1 and CDR2 are SGDLS and YYNGEE. Losses at the gene ends were 3 bases for V and 5 bases for J; bases not matched to a gene: 20. The CDR3 loop spans 18 amino acids.

The V call is TRBV11-2, the J call TRBJ1-2, with a tentative D call TRBD1 (5 bases). V was cut by 5 bases and J by 0 bases, with 13 bases left in between. This CDR3 is 15 amino acids long. The V gene's germline CDR1 is SGHAT and CDR2 FQNNGV. CDR3 in DNA: TGTGCCAGCAGCACACCCAGGGTCGCTAACTATGGCTACACCTTC. Its translation is CASSTPRVANYGYTF.

The J gene is TRBJ2-5, the V gene TRBV5-1; 11 nucleotides align to TRBD2. The length of the CDR3 is 16 residues. With 0 bases clipped from V and 2 bases from J, the junction kept 3 bases outside the gene matches. Germline V gene data show CDR1 as SGHRS and CDR2 as YFSETQ. This CDR3 reads CASSLVVAGGQETQYF. CDR3 bases: TGCGCCAGCAGCTTGGTGGTAGCGGGGGGGCAAGAGACCCAGTACTTC.

The chain couples TRBV19 to TRBJ1-5, with a possible D match to TRBD1 (6 bases). CDR1 LNHDA and CDR2 SQIVND come from the germline V gene (reference sequence). The CDR3 extends over 15 amino acids. V was clipped by 6 bases and J by 3 bases, with 15 bases between them. The CDR3 DNA sequence: TGTGCCAGTAGCGGCAGGGGACCCTCCAATCAGCCCCAGCATTTT. It encodes CASSGRGPSNQPQHF.

V usage is TRBV2 and J usage is TRBJ2-7; a weak D match, TRBD1 (6 bases). Germline CDR1 SNHLY, CDR2 FYNNEI. Trimming removed 4 bases from V and 7 bases from J, with 14 bases in between. CDR3 length equals 13 residues. CDR3 sequence: CASSATGSREQYF. As DNA, the CDR3 is TGTGCCAGCAGTGCGACAGGTTCACGGGAGCAGTACTTC.